This T cell receptor (beta chain) stems from a study of blood T cells in healthy people across ages. Trimming removed 3 bases at V and 3 bases at J, with 14 bases between. This CDR3 is built from 15 residues. It was with a sample-barcoded 5' primer and a J-beta primer mix that a second PCR of about 7 to 12 cycles was run. Each CDR3 protein is one row after TCRdb ran MiXCR on the 5' RACE reads. The data contain 1.5 million to 2 million distinct CDR3 sequences, around half of them singletons. Sample: blood. The source is a woman aged 40 to 50 in good health. The chain links TRBV12-3 or TRBV12-4 to TRBJ1-1, with D possibly TRBD1 on 6 matching bases. CDR3 sequence reads: CASSFSGGPDTEAFF. CDR3 sequence (DNA): TGTGCCAGCAGTTTTAGCGGGGGGCCTGACACTGAAGCTTTCTTT.